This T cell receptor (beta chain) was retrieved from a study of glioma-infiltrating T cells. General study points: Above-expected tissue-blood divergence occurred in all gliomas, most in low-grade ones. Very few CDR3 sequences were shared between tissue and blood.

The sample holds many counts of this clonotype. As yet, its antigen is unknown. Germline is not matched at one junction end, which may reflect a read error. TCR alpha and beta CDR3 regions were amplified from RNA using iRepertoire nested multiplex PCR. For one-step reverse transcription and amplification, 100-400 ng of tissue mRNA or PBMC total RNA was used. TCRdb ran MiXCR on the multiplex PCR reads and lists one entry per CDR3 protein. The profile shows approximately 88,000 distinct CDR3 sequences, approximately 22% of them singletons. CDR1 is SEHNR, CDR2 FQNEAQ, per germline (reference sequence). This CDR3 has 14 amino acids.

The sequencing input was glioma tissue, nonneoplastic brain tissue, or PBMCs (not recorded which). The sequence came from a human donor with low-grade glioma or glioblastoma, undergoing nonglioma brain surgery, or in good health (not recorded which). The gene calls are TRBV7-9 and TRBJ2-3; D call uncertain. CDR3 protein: CASGFGWEGDTQYF. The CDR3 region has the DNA TGTGCCAGCGGCTTCGGATGGGAAGGGGATACGCAGTATTTT.